This T cell receptor (beta chain) was captured by sequencing in a study of T cell responses to AZD1222 COVID-19 vaccine. The assay was immunoSEQ multiplex PCR, and TCRdb's table has in-frame clones only and misses some. In total, the table holds some 150,000 clones. Study-wide findings and caveats: Across the whole spike, CD4 TCRs peaked at regions 160-218 and 743-854.

Points on this clone: Its antigen remains unidentified.

The CDR3 runs to 15 residues. In germline, CDR1 is SGDLS, CDR2 YYNGEE. The ends lost 3 bases at V and 1 base at J; junction bases unmatched: 3. The chain carries TRBV9 and TRBJ1-4; TRBD1 matches at 7 bases. This TCR was sampled from an adult in good health. Sequencing input: peripheral blood. The CDR3 here is CASSGRQGTNEKLFF. As DNA, the CDR3 is TGTGCCAGCAGCGGAAGACAGGGAACTAATGAAAAACTGTTTTTT.